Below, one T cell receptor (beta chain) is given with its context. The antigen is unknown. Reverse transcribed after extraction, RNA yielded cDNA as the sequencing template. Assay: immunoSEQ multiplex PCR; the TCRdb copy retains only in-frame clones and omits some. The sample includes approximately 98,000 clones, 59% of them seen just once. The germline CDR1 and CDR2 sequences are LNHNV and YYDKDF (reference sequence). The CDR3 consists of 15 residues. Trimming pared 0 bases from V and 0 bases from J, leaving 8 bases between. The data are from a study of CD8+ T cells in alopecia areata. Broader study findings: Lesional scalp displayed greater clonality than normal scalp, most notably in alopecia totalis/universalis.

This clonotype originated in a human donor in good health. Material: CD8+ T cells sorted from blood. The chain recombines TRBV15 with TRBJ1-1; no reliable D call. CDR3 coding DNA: TGTGCCACCAGCAGAGATATCGGGATGAACACTGAAGCTTTCTTT. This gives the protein CATSRDIGMNTEAFF.